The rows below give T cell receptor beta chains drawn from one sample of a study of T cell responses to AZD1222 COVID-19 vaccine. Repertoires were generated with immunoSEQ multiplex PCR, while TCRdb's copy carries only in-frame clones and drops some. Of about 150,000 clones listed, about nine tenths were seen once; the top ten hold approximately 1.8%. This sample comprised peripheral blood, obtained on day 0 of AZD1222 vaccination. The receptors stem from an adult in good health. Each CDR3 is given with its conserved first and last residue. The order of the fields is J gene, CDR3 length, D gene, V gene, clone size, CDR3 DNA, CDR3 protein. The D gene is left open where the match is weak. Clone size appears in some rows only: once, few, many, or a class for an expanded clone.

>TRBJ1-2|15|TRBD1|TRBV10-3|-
TGTGCCATCAGTGAGTCGACAGGGTCGGTAGGTGGCTACACCTTC
CAISESTGSVGGYTF
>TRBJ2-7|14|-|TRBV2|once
TGTGCCATTCGGTCCGGGACGGGAACTTACGAGCAGTACTTC
CAIRSGTGTYEQYF
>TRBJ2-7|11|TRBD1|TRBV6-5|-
TGTGCCACCAGGGGGCCCTACGAGCAGTACTTC
CATRGPYEQYF
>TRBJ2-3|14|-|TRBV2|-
TGTGCCAGCAGTGAGCTGCGATCCACAGATACGCAGTATTTT
CASSELRSTDTQYF
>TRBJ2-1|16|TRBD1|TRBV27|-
TGTGCCAGCAGTTTCTCCGGGACAGGGACTGGCTATGAGCAGTTCTTC
CASSFSGTGTGYEQFF
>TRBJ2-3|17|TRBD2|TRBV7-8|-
TGTGCCAGCAGCTATAACAAGCGGGAGGGCCGAACAGATACGCAGTATTTT
CASSYNKREGRTDTQYF
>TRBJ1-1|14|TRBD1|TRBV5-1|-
TGCGCCAGCAGCTTGAGGACAGGGAACACTGAAGCTTTCTTT
CASSLRTGNTEAFF
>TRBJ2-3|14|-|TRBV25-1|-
TGTGCCAGCAGTGAATTTTTGGAGACAGATACGCAGTATTTT
CASSEFLETDTQYF
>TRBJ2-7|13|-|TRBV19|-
TGTGCCACCGCGGCGGCACCCATCTACGAGCAGTACTTC
CATAAAPIYEQYF
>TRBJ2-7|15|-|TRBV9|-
TGTGCCAGCAGCCGAGTGGGGGGCTCTCCCTACGAGCAGTACTTC
CASSRVGGSPYEQYF
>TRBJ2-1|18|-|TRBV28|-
TGTGCCAGCAGTTATAGTCCCGCGGCACCGAGCTCCTACAATGAGCAGTTCTTC
CASSYSPAAPSSYNEQFF
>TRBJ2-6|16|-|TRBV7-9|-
TGTGCCAGCAGCTCAGGAATACCCTCTGGGGCCAACGTCCTGACTTTC
CASSSGIPSGANVLTF
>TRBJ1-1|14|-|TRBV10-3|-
TGTGCCATCACCCCAGACGGGTTGCCCTCTGAAGCTTTCTTT
CAITPDGLPSEAFF
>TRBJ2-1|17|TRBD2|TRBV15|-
TGTGCCACCACCAGCGAACTAAGACTAGCGGGAGACAATGAGCAGTTCTTC
CATTSELRLAGDNEQFF
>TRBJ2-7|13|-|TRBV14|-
TGTGCCAGCAGCCAAGAAGGAGAGAACGAGCAGTACTTC
CASSQEGENEQYF
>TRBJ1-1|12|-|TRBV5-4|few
TGTGCCAGCAGCTTGGCCGAAGGTGAAGCTTTCTTT
CASSLAEGEAFF
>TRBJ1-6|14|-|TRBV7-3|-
TGTGCCAGCAGCTTAACAGCGCGTAATTCACCCCTCCACTTT
CASSLTARNSPLHF
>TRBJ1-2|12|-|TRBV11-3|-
TGTGCCAGCAGCTTAGCGGGGCATGGCTACACCTTC
CASSLAGHGYTF
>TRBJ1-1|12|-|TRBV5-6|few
TGTGCCAGCAGCTTGACCGGGACATTGCATTTCTTT
CASSLTGTLHFF
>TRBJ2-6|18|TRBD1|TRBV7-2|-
TGTGCCAGCAGCCACCGGGACAGGTTAATCTCTGGGGCCAACGTCCTGACTTTC
CASSHRDRLISGANVLTF
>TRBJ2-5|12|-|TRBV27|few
TGTGCCAGCAGGGCGTCCTTAGGGACCCAGTACTTC
CASRASLGTQYF
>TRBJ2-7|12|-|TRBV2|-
TGTGCCAGCGTGGGGGGCTCCTACGAGCAGTACTTC
CASVGGSYEQYF
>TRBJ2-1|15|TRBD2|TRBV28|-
TGTGCCAGCAGTTTCTGGCGGGAGGGGTACAATGAGCAGTTCTTC
CASSFWREGYNEQFF
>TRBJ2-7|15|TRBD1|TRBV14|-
TGTGCCAGCAGCCAAGTGGGGACAGGGATCTACGAGCAGTACTTC
CASSQVGTGIYEQYF
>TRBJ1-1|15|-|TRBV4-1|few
TGCGCCAGCAGCCAACGCGGGATCTCCCTCACTGAAGCTTTCTTT
CASSQRGISLTEAFF
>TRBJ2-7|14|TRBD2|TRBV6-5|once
TGTGCCAGCAGCCAACGGGGACTAGCAGTGGAGCAGTACTTC
CASSQRGLAVEQYF
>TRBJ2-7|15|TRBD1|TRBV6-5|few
TGTGCCAGCAGCGCCCCGGGACAGGGTCCCAACGAGCAGTACTTC
CASSAPGQGPNEQYF
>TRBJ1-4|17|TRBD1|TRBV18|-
TGTGCCAGCTCACCGCTGACAGGGCGCGCAACTAATGAAAAACTGTTTTTT
CASSPLTGRATNEKLFF
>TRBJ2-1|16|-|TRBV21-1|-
TGTGCCAGCAGCAGAGGACTAGCGGGAGTAGGTAATGAGCAGTTCTTC
CASSRGLAGVGNEQFF
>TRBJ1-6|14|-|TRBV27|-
TGTGCCAGCAGTTCAGGGATCTATAATTCACCCCTCCACTTT
CASSSGIYNSPLHF
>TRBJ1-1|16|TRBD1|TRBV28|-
TGTGCCAGCAGTTTATTGTCGACAGGGGGTGTGTCTGAAGCTTTCTTT
CASSLLSTGGVSEAFF
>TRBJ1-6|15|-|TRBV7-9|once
TGTGCCAGCAGCTTAGTTGCGGTTTCGAATTCACCCCTCCACTTT
CASSLVAVSNSPLHF
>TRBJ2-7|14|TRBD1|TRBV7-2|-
TGTGCCAGCAGCCAGGACAGGGGGAGCTACGAGCAGTACTTC
CASSQDRGSYEQYF
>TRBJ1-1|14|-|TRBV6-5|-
TGTGCCAGCAGTTACGTGGGGATGAACACTGAAGCTTTCTTT
CASSYVGMNTEAFF
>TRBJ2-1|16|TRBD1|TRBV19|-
TGTGCCAGTAGTATGCGGGACAGGAGTCACTACAATGAGCAGTTCTTC
CASSMRDRSHYNEQFF
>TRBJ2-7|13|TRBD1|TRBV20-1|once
TGCAGTGCTAGTAGGACAGGGGCCGGGGAGCAGTACTTC
CSASRTGAGEQYF
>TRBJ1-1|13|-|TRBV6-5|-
TGTGCCAGCAAACGGACGGAGAACACTGAAGCTTTCTTT
CASKRTENTEAFF
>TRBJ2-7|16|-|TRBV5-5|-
TGTGCCAGCAGCCCTAACCCGACCGCAGGGTCTTACGAGCAGTACTTC
CASSPNPTAGSYEQYF